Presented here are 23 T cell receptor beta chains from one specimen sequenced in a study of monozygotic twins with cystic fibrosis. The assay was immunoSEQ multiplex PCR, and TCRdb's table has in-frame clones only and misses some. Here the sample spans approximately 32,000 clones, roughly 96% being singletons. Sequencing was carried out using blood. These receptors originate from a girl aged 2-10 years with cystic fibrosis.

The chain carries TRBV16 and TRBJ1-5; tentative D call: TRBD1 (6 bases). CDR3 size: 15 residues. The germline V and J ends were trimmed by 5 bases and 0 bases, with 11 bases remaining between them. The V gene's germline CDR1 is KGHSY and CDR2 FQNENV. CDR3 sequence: CASSYRVYSNQPQHF. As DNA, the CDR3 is TGTGCCAGCAGCTACAGGGTCTATAGCAATCAGCCCCAGCATTTT. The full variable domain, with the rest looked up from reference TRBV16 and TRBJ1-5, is GEEVAQTPKHLVRGEGQKAKLYCAPIKGHSYVFWYQQVLKNEFKFLISFQNENVFDETGMPKERFSAKCLPNSPCSLEIQATKLEDSAVYFCASSYRVYSNQPQHFGDGTRLSIL.

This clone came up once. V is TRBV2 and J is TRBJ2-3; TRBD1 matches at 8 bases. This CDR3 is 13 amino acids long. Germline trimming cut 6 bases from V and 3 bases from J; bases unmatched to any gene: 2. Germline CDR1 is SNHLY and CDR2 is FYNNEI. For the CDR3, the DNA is TGTGCCAGCAGAGACAGGGGAACAGATACGCAGTATTTT. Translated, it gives CASRDRGTDTQYF. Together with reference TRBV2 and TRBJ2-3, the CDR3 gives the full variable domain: EPEVTQTPSHQVTQMGQEVILRCVPISNHLYFYWYRQILGQKVEFLVSFYNNEISEKSEIFDDQFSVERPDGSNFTLKIRSTKLEDSAMYFCASRDRGTDTQYFGPGTRLTVL.

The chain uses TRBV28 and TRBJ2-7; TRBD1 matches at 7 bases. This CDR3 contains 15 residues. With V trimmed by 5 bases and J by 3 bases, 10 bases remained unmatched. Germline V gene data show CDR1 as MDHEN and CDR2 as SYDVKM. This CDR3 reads CASSPLGTDHYEQYF. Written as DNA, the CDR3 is TGTGCCAGCAGTCCACTAGGGACAGACCACTACGAGCAGTACTTC.

The CDR3 region is CASSAMEGRSRYF. The CDR3, as DNA: TGTGCCAGCAGTGCGATGGAGGGCCGATCGCGGTACTTC. The V call is TRBV2, the J call TRBJ2-7; D may be TRBD2 (6 bases). This CDR3 is built from 13 residues. The V end was cut by 4 bases, the J end by 12 bases, with 19 bases between. Germline V gives CDR1 SNHLY, CDR2 FYNNEI. Supplemented by reference TRBV2 and TRBJ2-7, the full variable domain reads EPEVTQTPSHQVTQMGQEVILRCVPISNHLYFYWYRQILGQKVEFLVSFYNNEISEKSEIFDDQFSVERPDGSNFTLKIRSTKLEDSAMYFCASSAMEGRSRYFGPGTRLTVT.

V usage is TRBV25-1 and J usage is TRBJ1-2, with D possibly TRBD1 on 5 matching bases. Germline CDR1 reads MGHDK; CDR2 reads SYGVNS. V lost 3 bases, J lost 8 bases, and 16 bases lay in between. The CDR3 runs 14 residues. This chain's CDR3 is CASSELRGALGYTF. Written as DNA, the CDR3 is TGTGCCAGCAGTGAGTTAAGAGGGGCCCTGGGCTACACCTTC.

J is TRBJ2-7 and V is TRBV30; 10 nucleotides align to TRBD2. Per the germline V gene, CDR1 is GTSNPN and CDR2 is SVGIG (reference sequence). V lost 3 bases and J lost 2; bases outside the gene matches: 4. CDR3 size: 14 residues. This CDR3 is CAWSDGLAAYEQYF. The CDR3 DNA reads TGTGCCTGGAGCGACGGACTAGCGGCCTACGAGCAGTACTTC.

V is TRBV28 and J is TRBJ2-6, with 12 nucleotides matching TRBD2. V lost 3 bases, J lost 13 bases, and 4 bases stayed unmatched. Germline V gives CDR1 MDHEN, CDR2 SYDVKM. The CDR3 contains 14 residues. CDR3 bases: TGTGCCAGCAGTTTGCCTAGCGGGGGGGAAGTCCTGACTTTC. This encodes CASSLPSGGEVLTF.

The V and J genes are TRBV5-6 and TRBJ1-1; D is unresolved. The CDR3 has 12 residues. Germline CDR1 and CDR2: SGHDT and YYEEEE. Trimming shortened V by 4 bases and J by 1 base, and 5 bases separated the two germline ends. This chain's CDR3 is CASSGWNTEAFF. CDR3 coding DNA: TGTGCCAGCAGCGGATGGAACACTGAAGCTTTCTTT. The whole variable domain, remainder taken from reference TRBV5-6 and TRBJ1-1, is DAGVTQSPTHLIKTRGQQVTLRCSPKSGHDTVSWYQQALGQGPQFIFQYYEEEERQRGNFPDRFSGHQFPNYSSELNVNALLLGDSALYLCASSGWNTEAFFGQGTRLTVV.

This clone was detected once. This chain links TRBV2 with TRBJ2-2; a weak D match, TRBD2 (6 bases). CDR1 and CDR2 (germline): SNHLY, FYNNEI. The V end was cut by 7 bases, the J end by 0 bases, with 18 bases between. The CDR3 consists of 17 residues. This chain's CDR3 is CASNGVAGLSNTGELFF. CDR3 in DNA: TGTGCCAGCAACGGGGTGGCGGGACTTTCGAACACCGGGGAGCTGTTTTTT. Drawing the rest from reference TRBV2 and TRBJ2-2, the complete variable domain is EPEVTQTPSHQVTQMGQEVILRCVPISNHLYFYWYRQILGQKVEFLVSFYNNEISEKSEIFDDQFSVERPDGSNFTLKIRSTKLEDSAMYFCASNGVAGLSNTGELFFGEGSRLTVL.

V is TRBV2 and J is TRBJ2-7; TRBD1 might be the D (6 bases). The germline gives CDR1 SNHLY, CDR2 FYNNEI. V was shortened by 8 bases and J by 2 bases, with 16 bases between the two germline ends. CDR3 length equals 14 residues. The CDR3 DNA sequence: TGTGCCAGCGCAGAACAGGGTAATCCCTACGAGCAGTACTTC. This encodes CASAEQGNPYEQYF.

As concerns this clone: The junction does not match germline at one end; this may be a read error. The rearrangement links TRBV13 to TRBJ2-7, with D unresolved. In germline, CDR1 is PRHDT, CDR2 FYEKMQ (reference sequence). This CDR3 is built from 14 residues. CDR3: CASSLGKRFLEQYF. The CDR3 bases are TGTGCCAGCAGCCTAGGGAAGCGTTTTTTGGAGCAGTACTTC. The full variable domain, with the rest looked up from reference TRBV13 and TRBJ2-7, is AAGVIQSPRHLIKEKRETATLKCYPIPRHDTVYWYQQGPGQDPQFLISFYEKMQSDKGSIPDRFSAQQFSDYHSELNMSSLELGDSALYFCASSLGKRFLEQYFGPGTRLTVT.

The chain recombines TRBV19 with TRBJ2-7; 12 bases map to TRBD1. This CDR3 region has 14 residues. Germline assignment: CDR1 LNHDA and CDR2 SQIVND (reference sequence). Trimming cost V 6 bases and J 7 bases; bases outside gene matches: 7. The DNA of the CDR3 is TGTGCCAGTAGACCGGGACAGGGGGCACGTGAGCAGTACTTC. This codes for CASRPGQGAREQYF.

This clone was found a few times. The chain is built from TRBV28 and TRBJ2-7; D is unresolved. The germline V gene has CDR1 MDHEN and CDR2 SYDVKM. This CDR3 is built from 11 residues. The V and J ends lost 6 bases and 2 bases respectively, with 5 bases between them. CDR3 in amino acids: CASRTTYEQYF. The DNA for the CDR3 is TGTGCCAGCAGGACCACCTACGAGCAGTACTTC.

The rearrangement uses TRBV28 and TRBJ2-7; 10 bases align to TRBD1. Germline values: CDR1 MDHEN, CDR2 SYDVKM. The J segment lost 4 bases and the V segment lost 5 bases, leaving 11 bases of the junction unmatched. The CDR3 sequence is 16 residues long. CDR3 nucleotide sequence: TGTGCCAGCAGTCGCTCCGTAGACAGGGGGCGGTACGAGCAGTACTTC. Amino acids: CASSRSVDRGRYEQYF.

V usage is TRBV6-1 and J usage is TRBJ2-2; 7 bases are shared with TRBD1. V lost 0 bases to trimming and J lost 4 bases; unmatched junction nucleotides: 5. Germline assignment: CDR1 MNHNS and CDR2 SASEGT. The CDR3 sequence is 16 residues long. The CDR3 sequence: CASSEARQGPTGELFF. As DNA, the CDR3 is TGTGCCAGCAGTGAAGCGAGACAGGGCCCCACCGGGGAGCTGTTTTTT.

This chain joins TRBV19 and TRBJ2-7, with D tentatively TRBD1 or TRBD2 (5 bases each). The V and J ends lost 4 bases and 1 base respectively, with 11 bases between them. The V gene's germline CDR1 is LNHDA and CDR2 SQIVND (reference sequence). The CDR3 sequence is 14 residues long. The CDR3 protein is CASSTGPTSYEQYF. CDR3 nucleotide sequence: TGTGCCAGTAGTACGGGGCCAACTTCCTACGAGCAGTACTTC.

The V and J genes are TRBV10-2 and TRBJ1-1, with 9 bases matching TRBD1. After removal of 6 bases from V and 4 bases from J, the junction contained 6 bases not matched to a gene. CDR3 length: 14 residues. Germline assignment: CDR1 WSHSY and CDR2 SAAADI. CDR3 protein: CASSEPGQGTEAFF. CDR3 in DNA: TGCGCCAGCAGCGAACCGGGACAGGGCACTGAAGCTTTCTTT.

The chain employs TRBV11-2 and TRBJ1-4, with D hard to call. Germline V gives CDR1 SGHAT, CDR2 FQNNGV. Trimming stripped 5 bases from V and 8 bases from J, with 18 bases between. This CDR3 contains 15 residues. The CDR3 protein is CASSLFGERREKLFF. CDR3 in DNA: TGTGCCAGCAGCCTTTTTGGGGAGAGGAGAGAAAAACTGTTTTTT.

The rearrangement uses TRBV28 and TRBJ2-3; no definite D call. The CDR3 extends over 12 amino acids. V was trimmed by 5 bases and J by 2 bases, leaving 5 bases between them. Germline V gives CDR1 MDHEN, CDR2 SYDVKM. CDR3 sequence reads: CASSRPTDTQYF. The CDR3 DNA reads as TGTGCCAGCAGTCGGCCCACAGATACGCAGTATTTT.

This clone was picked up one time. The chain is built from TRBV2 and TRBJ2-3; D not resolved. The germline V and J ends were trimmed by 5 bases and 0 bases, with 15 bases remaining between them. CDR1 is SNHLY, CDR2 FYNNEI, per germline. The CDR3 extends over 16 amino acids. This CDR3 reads CASSTDPISSTDTQYF. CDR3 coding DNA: TGTGCCAGCAGTACCGACCCAATTTCAAGCACAGATACGCAGTATTTT.

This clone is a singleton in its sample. The CDR3 nucleotides read TGTGCCAGCAGTCGTACAGGATCCTCTGGAAACACCATATATTTT. Its translation: CASSRTGSSGNTIYF. This chain connects TRBV6-6 to TRBJ1-3, with a tentative D call TRBD1 (5 bases). The CDR3 is 15 amino acids. Germline lookup yields CDR1 MNHNY and CDR2 SVGAGI (reference sequence). The germline V and J ends were trimmed by 5 bases and 0 bases, with 11 bases remaining between them.

CDR3: CASSQAPRAPVVTIYF. The CDR3 nucleotides read TGCGCCAGCAGCCAGGCCCCTCGGGCCCCGGTCGTCACCATATATTTT. V and J are TRBV4-1 and TRBJ1-3; D not resolved. V was pared by 3 bases and J by 9 bases, with 21 bases between. The CDR3 extends over 16 amino acids. Per germline, CDR1 MGHRA and CDR2 YSYEKL.

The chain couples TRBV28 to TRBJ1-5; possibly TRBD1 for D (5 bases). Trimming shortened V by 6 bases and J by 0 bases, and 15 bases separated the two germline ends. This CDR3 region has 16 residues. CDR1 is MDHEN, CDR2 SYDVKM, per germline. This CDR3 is CASRGPASYSNQPQHF. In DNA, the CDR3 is TGTGCCAGCAGGGGGCCAGCATCTTATAGCAATCAGCCCCAGCATTTT.